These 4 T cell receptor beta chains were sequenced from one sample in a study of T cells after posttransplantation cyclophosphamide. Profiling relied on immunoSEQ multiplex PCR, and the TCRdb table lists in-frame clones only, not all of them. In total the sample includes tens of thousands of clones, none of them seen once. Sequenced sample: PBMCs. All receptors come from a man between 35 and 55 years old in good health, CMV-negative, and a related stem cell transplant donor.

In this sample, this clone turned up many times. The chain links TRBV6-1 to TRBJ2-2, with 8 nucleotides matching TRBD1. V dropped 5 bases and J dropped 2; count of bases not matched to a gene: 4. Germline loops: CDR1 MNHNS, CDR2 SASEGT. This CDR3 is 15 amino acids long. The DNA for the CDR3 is TGTGCCAGCAGTTGGGACAGGCTTAACACCGGGGAGCTGTTTTTT. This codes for CASSWDRLNTGELFF.

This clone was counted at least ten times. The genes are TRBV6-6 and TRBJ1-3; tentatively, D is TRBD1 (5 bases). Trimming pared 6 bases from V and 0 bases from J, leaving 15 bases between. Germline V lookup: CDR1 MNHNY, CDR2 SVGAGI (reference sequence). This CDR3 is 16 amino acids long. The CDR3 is CASRDRGSASGNTIYF. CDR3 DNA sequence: TGTGCCAGCAGGGACCGGGGGTCGGCCTCTGGAAACACCATATATTTT.

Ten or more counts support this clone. CDR3 protein: CASSGSELGQVDPLGYTF. DNA of the CDR3: TGTGCCAGCAGCGGCTCGGAACTCGGACAGGTGGACCCTCTTGGCTACACCTTC. V gene TRBV13 combines with J gene TRBJ1-2; 7 bases fit TRBD1. The germline gives CDR1 PRHDT, CDR2 FYEKMQ (reference sequence). This CDR3 comprises 18 residues. After removal of 5 bases from V and 7 bases from J, the junction contained 22 bases not matched to a gene.

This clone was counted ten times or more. CDR3 region: CASSPRQGSYNSPLHF. The CDR3 DNA sequence: TGCGCCAGCAGCCCCCGACAGGGCTCCTATAATTCACCCCTCCACTTT. The chain combines TRBV5-1 with TRBJ1-6; TRBD1 agrees at 7 bases. The CDR3 length is 16 residues. Germline trimming cut 4 bases from V and 0 bases from J; bases unmatched to any gene: 4. Germline loops: CDR1 SGHRS, CDR2 YFSETQ. Using reference TRBV5-1 and TRBJ1-6 for the parts outside the CDR3, the full variable domain is KAGVTQTPRYLIKTRGQQVTLSCSPISGHRSVSWYQQTPGQGLQFLFEYFSETQRNKGNFPGRFSGRQFSNSRSEMNVSTLELGDSALYLCASSPRQGSYNSPLHFGNGTRLTVT.